A selection of T cell receptor beta chains follows, all from one sample in a study of cytomegalovirus exposure and HLA in healthy donors. Only in-frame clones appear in the TCRdb table, and some are missing; sequencing was by immunoSEQ multiplex PCR. This table holds around 130,000 clones, about 8.5% found once. The specimen was PBMCs. The receptors were gathered from a man in his forties in good health and CMV-seronegative. The CDR3 runs from the conserved cysteine through the conserved F or W. The order of the fields is V gene, J gene, clone size, D gene, CDR3 protein, CDR3 DNA. The D gene is left open where the match is weak. The size of a clone is reported for some rows only, either as once, few or many, or as a class for expanded clones.

v_call: TRBV2; j_call: TRBJ1-4; clone_size: .; d_call: TRBD1; cdr3_aa: CASSEVGQGAKKLFF; cdr3_nt: TGTGCCAGCAGTGAAGTAGGGCAGGGGGCAAAAAAACTGTTTTTT
v_call: TRBV19; j_call: TRBJ2-1; clone_size: .; d_call: .; cdr3_aa: CASSLWEGALDEQFF; cdr3_nt: TGTGCCAGTAGTCTCTGGGAAGGGGCCTTGGATGAGCAGTTCTTC
v_call: TRBV7-9; j_call: TRBJ2-2; clone_size: .; d_call: .; cdr3_aa: CASSYRPNTGELFF; cdr3_nt: TGTGCCAGCAGCTACAGACCGAACACCGGGGAGCTGTTTTTT
v_call: TRBV2; j_call: TRBJ1-4; clone_size: .; d_call: TRBD1; cdr3_aa: CASSKRQGGHEKLFF; cdr3_nt: TGTGCCAGCAGTAAGCGACAGGGAGGACATGAAAAACTGTTTTTT
v_call: TRBV4-3; j_call: TRBJ1-3; clone_size: .; d_call: .; cdr3_aa: CASSARQEGNTIYF; cdr3_nt: TGCGCCAGCAGCGCTAGACAGGAGGGAAACACCATATATTTT
v_call: TRBV10-3; j_call: TRBJ1-6; clone_size: few; d_call: .; cdr3_aa: CAISELTGSNSPLHF; cdr3_nt: TGTGCCATCAGTGAGTTAACAGGGAGTAATTCACCCCTCCACTTT
v_call: TRBV7-6; j_call: TRBJ2-2; clone_size: few; d_call: TRBD1; cdr3_aa: CASSLNRGFTGELFF; cdr3_nt: TGTGCCAGCAGCTTAAACAGGGGGTTCACCGGGGAGCTGTTTTTT
v_call: TRBV27; j_call: TRBJ2-7; clone_size: .; d_call: TRBD1; cdr3_aa: CASSLSRDSYEQYF; cdr3_nt: TGTGCCAGCAGTTTATCTCGGGACAGCTACGAGCAGTACTTC
v_call: TRBV28; j_call: TRBJ2-3; clone_size: .; d_call: TRBD2; cdr3_aa: CASSPRGGLSTDTQYF; cdr3_nt: TGTGCCAGCAGTCCCCGGGGAGGGCTCAGCACAGATACGCAGTATTTT
v_call: TRBV27; j_call: TRBJ1-5; clone_size: few; d_call: .; cdr3_aa: CASSLRGFNQPQHF; cdr3_nt: TGTGCCAGCAGTTTAAGGGGGTTCAATCAGCCCCAGCATTTT
v_call: TRBV2; j_call: TRBJ2-2; clone_size: few; d_call: TRBD1; cdr3_aa: CASRGTAGELFF; cdr3_nt: TGTGCCAGCAGGGGGACAGCCGGGGAGCTGTTTTTT
v_call: TRBV9; j_call: TRBJ1-1; clone_size: few; d_call: TRBD1; cdr3_aa: CASSDGTGVTSTEAFF; cdr3_nt: TGTGCCAGCAGCGACGGGACAGGGGTCACCAGCACTGAAGCTTTCTTT
v_call: TRBV6-5; j_call: TRBJ2-3; clone_size: few; d_call: .; cdr3_aa: CASSYMGPSTDTQYF; cdr3_nt: TGTGCCAGCAGTTATATGGGGCCTAGCACAGATACGCAGTATTTT
v_call: TRBV6-7; j_call: TRBJ2-7; clone_size: few; d_call: TRBD2; cdr3_aa: CAIHPGTSYEQYF; cdr3_nt: TGTGCCATCCACCCCGGGACTAGCTACGAGCAGTACTTC
v_call: TRBV23-1; j_call: TRBJ1-6; clone_size: .; d_call: TRBD1; cdr3_aa: CASSPGGKWTANSPLHF; cdr3_nt: TGCGCCAGCAGTCCAGGGGGTAAGTGGACTGCGAATTCACCCCTCCACTTT
v_call: TRBV4-1; j_call: TRBJ1-2; clone_size: few; d_call: .; cdr3_aa: CASSQGPTSDGYTF; cdr3_nt: TGCGCCAGCAGCCAAGGGCCCACAAGTGATGGCTACACCTTC
v_call: TRBV9; j_call: TRBJ1-1; clone_size: .; d_call: TRBD1; cdr3_aa: CASSPRQGPNTEAFF; cdr3_nt: TGTGCCAGCAGCCCCCGACAGGGACCGAACACTGAAGCTTTCTTT
v_call: TRBV7-2; j_call: TRBJ1-6; clone_size: few; d_call: TRBD1; cdr3_aa: CASSSRQGSVSPLHF; cdr3_nt: TGTGCCAGCAGCTCAAGACAGGGCAGCGTATCACCCCTCCACTTT
v_call: TRBV4-3; j_call: TRBJ2-7; clone_size: .; d_call: TRBD1; cdr3_aa: CASSPGTGSQLRYEQYF; cdr3_nt: TGCGCCAGCAGCCCAGGGACAGGGTCCCAATTACGTTACGAGCAGTACTTC
v_call: TRBV5-1; j_call: TRBJ1-2; clone_size: .; d_call: TRBD1; cdr3_aa: CASSPGTVNYGYTF; cdr3_nt: TGCGCCAGCAGCCCTGGGACAGTTAACTATGGCTACACCTTC
v_call: TRBV7-2; j_call: TRBJ1-5; clone_size: .; d_call: .; cdr3_aa: CASSPVTGSGQPQHF; cdr3_nt: TGTGCCAGCAGCCCTGTAACAGGTTCAGGTCAGCCCCAGCATTTT
v_call: TRBV5-6; j_call: TRBJ2-5; clone_size: .; d_call: TRBD2; cdr3_aa: CASGAGGETQYF; cdr3_nt: TGTGCCAGCGGGGCGGGGGGAGAGACCCAGTACTTC
v_call: TRBV5-1; j_call: TRBJ1-1; clone_size: .; d_call: .; cdr3_aa: CASSLGRQEAEAFF; cdr3_nt: TGCGCCAGCAGCCTAGGACGACAGGAGGCTGAAGCTTTCTTT
v_call: TRBV29-1; j_call: TRBJ1-2; clone_size: few; d_call: .; cdr3_aa: CSVGQNTNYGYTF; cdr3_nt: TGCAGCGTAGGACAGAATACTAACTATGGCTACACCTTC
v_call: TRBV5-5; j_call: TRBJ2-5; clone_size: few; d_call: TRBD1; cdr3_aa: CASSSRDRGIETQYF; cdr3_nt: TGTGCCAGCAGCTCCCGGGACAGGGGAATAGAGACCCAGTACTTC
v_call: TRBV7-3; j_call: TRBJ1-1; clone_size: few; d_call: .; cdr3_aa: CASSPLPGSEAFF; cdr3_nt: TGTGCCAGCAGCCCCCTGCCAGGGTCTGAAGCTTTCTTT
v_call: TRBV7-2; j_call: TRBJ2-1; clone_size: .; d_call: .; cdr3_aa: CASSLSGEFNEQFF; cdr3_nt: TGTGCCAGCAGCTTATCGGGGGAGTTCAATGAGCAGTTCTTC
v_call: TRBV4-1; j_call: TRBJ1-1; clone_size: .; d_call: TRBD1; cdr3_aa: CASSQGAWDRGNTEAFF; cdr3_nt: TGCGCCAGCAGCCAAGGAGCCTGGGACAGGGGGAACACTGAAGCTTTCTTT
v_call: TRBV7-7; j_call: TRBJ1-6; clone_size: few; d_call: .; cdr3_aa: CASNSSNSPLHF; cdr3_nt: TGTGCCAGCAACAGTTCTAATTCACCCCTCCACTTT
v_call: TRBV5-1; j_call: TRBJ1-2; clone_size: .; d_call: TRBD1; cdr3_aa: CASSLGGQGHTF; cdr3_nt: TGCGCCAGCAGCTTGGGAGGACAGGGGCACACCTTC
v_call: TRBV2; j_call: TRBJ1-6; clone_size: .; d_call: TRBD1; cdr3_aa: CASSADRGYSPLHF; cdr3_nt: TGTGCCAGCAGTGCGGACAGGGGTTATTCACCCCTCCACTTT
v_call: TRBV15; j_call: TRBJ1-2; clone_size: few; d_call: .; cdr3_aa: CATSREWAGYGYTF; cdr3_nt: TGTGCCACCAGCAGAGAGTGGGCAGGCTATGGCTACACCTTC
v_call: TRBV27; j_call: TRBJ1-4; clone_size: .; d_call: .; cdr3_aa: CASSLTGGFLEKLFF; cdr3_nt: TGTGCCAGCAGTTTGACGGGGGGGTTTCTTGAAAAACTGTTTTTT